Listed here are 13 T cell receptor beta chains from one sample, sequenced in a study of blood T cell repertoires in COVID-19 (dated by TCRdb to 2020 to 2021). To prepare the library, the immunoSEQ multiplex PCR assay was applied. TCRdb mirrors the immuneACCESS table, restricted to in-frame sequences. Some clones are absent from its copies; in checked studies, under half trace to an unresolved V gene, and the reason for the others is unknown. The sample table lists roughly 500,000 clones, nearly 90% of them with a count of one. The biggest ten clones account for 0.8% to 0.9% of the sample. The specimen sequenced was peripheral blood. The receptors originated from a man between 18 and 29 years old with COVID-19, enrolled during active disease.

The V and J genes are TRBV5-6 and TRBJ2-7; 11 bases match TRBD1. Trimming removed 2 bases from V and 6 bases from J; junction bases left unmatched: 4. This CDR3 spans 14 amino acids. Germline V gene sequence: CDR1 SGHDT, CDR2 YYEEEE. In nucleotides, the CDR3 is TGTGCCAGCAGCTTTTGGACAGGGGGCGGCGAGCAGTACTTC. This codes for CASSFWTGGGEQYF.

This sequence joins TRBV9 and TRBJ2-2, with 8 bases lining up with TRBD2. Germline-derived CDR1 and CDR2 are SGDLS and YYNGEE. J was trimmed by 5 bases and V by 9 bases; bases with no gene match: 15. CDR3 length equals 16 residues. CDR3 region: CAIGRVPAGLTGELFF. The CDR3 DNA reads TGTGCCATCGGGAGGGTCCCAGCGGGCCTTACCGGGGAGCTGTTTTTT.

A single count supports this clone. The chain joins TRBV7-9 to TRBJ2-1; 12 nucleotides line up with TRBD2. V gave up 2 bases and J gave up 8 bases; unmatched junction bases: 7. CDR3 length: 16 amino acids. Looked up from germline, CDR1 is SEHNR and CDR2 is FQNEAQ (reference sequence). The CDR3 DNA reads TGTGCCAGCAGCTTATATACTAGCGGGGGGCCAGATGAGCAGTTCTTC. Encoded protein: CASSLYTSGGPDEQFF.

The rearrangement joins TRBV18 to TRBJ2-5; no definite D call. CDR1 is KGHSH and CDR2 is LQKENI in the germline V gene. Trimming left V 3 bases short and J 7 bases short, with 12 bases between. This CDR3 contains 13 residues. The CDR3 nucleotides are TGTGCCAGCTCACCCGACTTAACGTGGACCCAGTACTTC. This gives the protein CASSPDLTWTQYF. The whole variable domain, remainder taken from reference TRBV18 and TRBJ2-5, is NAGVMQNPRHLVRRRGQEARLRCSPMKGHSHVYWYRQLPEEGLKFMVYLQKENIIDESGMPKERFSAEFPKEGPSILRIQQVVRGDSAAYFCASSPDLTWTQYFGPGTRLLVL.

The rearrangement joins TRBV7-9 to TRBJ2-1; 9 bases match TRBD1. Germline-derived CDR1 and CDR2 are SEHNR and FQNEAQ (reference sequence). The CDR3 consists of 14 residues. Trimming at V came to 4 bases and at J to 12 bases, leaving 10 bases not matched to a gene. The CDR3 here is CASSSPGQGGPQFF. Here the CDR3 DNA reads TGTGCCAGCAGCTCGCCGGGACAGGGAGGGCCGCAGTTCTTC.

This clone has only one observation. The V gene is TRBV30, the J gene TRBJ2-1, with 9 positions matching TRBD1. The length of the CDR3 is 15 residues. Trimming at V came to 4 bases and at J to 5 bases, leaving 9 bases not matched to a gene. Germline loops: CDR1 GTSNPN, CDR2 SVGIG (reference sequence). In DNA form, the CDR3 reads TGTGCCTGGAACTTCGGGACAGGGAGGAACAATGAGCAGTTCTTC. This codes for CAWNFGTGRNNEQFF.

Here the CDR3 DNA reads TGTGCCAGCAGCCCACTAGCTCGAGAGACCCAGTACTTC. It yields the protein CASSPLARETQYF. The chain carries TRBV7-2 and TRBJ2-5; D is perhaps TRBD2 (6 bases). CDR1 is SGHTA, CDR2 FQGNSA, per germline. Deletions cut 5 bases from V and 4 bases from J, with 11 bases between. This CDR3 is 13 amino acids long.

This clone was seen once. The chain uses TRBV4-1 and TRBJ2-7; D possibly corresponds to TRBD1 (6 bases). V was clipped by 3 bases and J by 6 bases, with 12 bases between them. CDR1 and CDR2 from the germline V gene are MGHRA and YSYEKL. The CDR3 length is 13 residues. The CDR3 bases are TGCGCCAGCAGCCAGTCAGGGGCCCGCGAGCAGTACTTC. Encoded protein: CASSQSGAREQYF.

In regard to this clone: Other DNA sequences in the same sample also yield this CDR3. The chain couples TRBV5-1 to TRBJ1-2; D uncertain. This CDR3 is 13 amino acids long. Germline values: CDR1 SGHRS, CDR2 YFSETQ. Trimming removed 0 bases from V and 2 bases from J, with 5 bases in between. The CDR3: CASSLGGNYGYTF. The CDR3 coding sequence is TGCGCCAGCAGCTTGGGAGGGAACTATGGCTACACCTTC.

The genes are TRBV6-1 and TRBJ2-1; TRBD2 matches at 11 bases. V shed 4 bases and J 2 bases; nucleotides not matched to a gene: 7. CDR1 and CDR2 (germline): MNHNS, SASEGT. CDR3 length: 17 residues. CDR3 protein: CASSASTSGMTYNEQFF. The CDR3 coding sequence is TGTGCCAGCAGTGCTTCGACTAGCGGGATGACCTACAATGAGCAGTTCTTC.

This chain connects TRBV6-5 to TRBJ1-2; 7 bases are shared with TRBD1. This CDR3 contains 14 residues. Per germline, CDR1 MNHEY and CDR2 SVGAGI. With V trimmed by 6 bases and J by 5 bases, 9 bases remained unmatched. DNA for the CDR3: TGTGCCAGCAGATCGACAGGGCCCGGATATGGCTACACCTTC. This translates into CASRSTGPGYGYTF.

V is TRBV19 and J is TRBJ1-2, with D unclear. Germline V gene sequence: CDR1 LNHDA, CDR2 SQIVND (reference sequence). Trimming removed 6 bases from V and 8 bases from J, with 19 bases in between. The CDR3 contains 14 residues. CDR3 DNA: TGTGCCAGTAGAGAAGTCTCCCGAGTTAAGGGCTACACCTTC. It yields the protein CASREVSRVKGYTF.

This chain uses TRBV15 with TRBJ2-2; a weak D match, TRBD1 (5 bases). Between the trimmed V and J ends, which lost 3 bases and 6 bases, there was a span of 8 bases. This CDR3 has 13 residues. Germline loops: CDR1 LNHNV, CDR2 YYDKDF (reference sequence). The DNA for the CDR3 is TGTGCCACCAGCAGCAGGGTTTCCGGGGAGCTGTTTTTT. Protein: CATSSRVSGELFF.